These 26 T cell receptor beta chains were all obtained from the same sample, sequenced in a study of blood T cell repertoires in COVID-19. The protocol was immunoSEQ multiplex PCR, while the TCRdb copy is restricted to in-frame clones and leaves out a portion. The sample includes 300,000 or so clones, around four fifths of them seen just once. The specimen sequenced was peripheral blood. These receptors originate from a woman in her forties or fifties with active or convalescent COVID-19.

This chain links TRBV30 with TRBJ2-5, with 8 bases fitting TRBD2. J was trimmed by 3 bases and V by 4 bases; bases with no gene match: 7. The CDR3 covers 14 residues. Germline V gene sequence: CDR1 GTSNPN, CDR2 SVGIG (reference sequence). The CDR3 is CAWTHGLAEETQYF. The CDR3 DNA is TGTGCCTGGACCCACGGACTAGCAGAAGAGACCCAGTACTTC. Full variable domain (rest looked up from reference TRBV30 and TRBJ2-5): SQTIHQWPATLVQPVGSPLSLECTVEGTSNPNLYWYRQAAGRGLQLLFYSVGIGQISSEVPQNLSASRPQDRQFILSSKKLLLSDSGFYLCAWTHGLAEETQYFGPGTRLLVL.

The chain recombines TRBV2 with TRBJ1-5, with 7 bases matching TRBD1. Germline V gives CDR1 SNHLY, CDR2 FYNNEI. The V segment lost 5 bases and the J segment 1 base; nucleotides outside the gene matches: 2. The CDR3 runs to 14 residues. The CDR3, as DNA: TGTGCCAGCAGTCGACAGGGAAGCAATCAGCCCCAGCATTTT. This translates into CASSRQGSNQPQHF.

The J gene is TRBJ1-5, the V gene TRBV19, with D maybe TRBD1 (5 bases). The CDR3 sequence is 16 residues long. From germline, CDR1 is LNHDA and CDR2 SQIVND (reference sequence). Deletions cut 1 base from V and 7 bases from J, with 17 bases between. The CDR3 loop is CASSIGGARVRQPQHF. DNA of the CDR3: TGTGCCAGTAGTATAGGTGGGGCGCGAGTACGGCAGCCCCAGCATTTT.

The chain employs TRBV19 and TRBJ1-2; D is unclear. Germline V gene lookup returns CDR1 LNHDA and CDR2 SQIVND (reference sequence). Trimming took off 4 bases at V and 7 bases at J, with 16 bases between the two ends. The CDR3 contains 14 residues. The CDR3 region has the DNA TGTGCCAGTAGTAAGGGCCTGGAGAGGGTTGGCTACACCTTC. Its protein is CASSKGLERVGYTF.

The genes are TRBV13 and TRBJ1-4, with 8 bases matching TRBD1. V lost 3 bases and J lost 8; bases outside the gene matches: 5. Looked up from germline, CDR1 is PRHDT and CDR2 is FYEKMQ (reference sequence). The CDR3 covers 14 residues. CDR3: CASSFDRGSEKLFF. The DNA for the CDR3 is TGTGCCAGCAGCTTCGACAGGGGCTCAGAAAAACTGTTTTTT.

V and J are TRBV7-9 and TRBJ1-2, with D perhaps matching TRBD1 (6 bases). The CDR3 has 13 residues. The germline V gene has CDR1 SEHNR and CDR2 FQNEAQ (reference sequence). The germline V and J ends were trimmed by 2 bases and 8 bases, with 12 bases remaining between them. The CDR3 region is CASSLMDRGGYTF. Written as DNA, the CDR3 is TGTGCCAGCAGCTTAATGGACAGAGGCGGCTACACCTTC.

J is TRBJ1-1 and V is TRBV6-6; D is perhaps TRBD1 (5 bases). CDR1 and CDR2 from the germline V gene are MNHNY and SVGAGI (reference sequence). V lost 6 bases and J 6 bases, leaving 11 bases between the germline ends. The CDR3 contains 12 residues. The CDR3 region is CASSPGHPEAFF. Written as DNA, the CDR3 is TGTGCCAGCAGCCCCGGACACCCTGAAGCTTTCTTT.

J is TRBJ1-3 and V is TRBV7-2, with 7 bases matching TRBD1. V lost 6 bases and J lost 2; bases outside the gene matches: 1. CDR3 length: 13 amino acids. Germline V gives CDR1 SGHTA, CDR2 FQGNSA. The CDR3 protein is CASRQGTGNTIYF. The CDR3 nucleotides are TGTGCCAGCAGACAGGGGACTGGAAACACCATATATTTT.

The chain carries TRBV24-1 and TRBJ1-3, with no clear D. Trimming pared 5 bases from V and 1 base from J, leaving 8 bases between. This CDR3 has 14 amino acids. Germline V lookup: CDR1 KGHDR, CDR2 SFDVKD. The CDR3 reads CATSGGVSGNTIYF. CDR3 DNA: TGTGCCACCAGTGGGGGAGTTTCTGGAAACACCATATATTTT.

The chain couples TRBV6-6 to TRBJ1-1, with D unresolved. This CDR3 region has 13 residues. Deletions cut 5 bases from V and 1 base from J, with 8 bases between. Germline V gene data show CDR1 as MNHNY and CDR2 as SVGAGI (reference sequence). The CDR3 loop reads CASSPWQNTEAFF. The CDR3 bases are TGTGCCAGCAGTCCCTGGCAGAACACTGAAGCTTTCTTT.

This clone is a singleton in its sample. The J gene is TRBJ1-2, the V gene TRBV3-1 (or the pseudogene TRBV3-2), with no clear D. Trimming left V 4 bases short and J 10 bases short, with 16 bases between. CDR3 length: 13 amino acids. CDR1 and CDR2 from the germline V gene are LGHDT and YNNKEL (reference sequence). DNA of the CDR3: TGTGCCAGCAGCCCGAGAGCCTCGAAGTTCTACACCTTC. Translated: CASSPRASKFYTF.

The V and J genes are TRBV5-6 and TRBJ2-5; TRBD2 matches 13 bases. The CDR3 has 16 amino acids. V was pared by 3 bases and J by 4 bases, with 6 bases of the junction left unmatched. CDR1 and CDR2 from the germline V gene are SGHDT and YYEEEE. CDR3 coding DNA: TGTGCCAGCAGCTCACTAGCGGGAGGGCCAGGAGAGACCCAGTACTTC. It translates to CASSSLAGGPGETQYF.

J is TRBJ2-4 and V is TRBV28; weak D call: TRBD2 (5 bases). The CDR3 totals 15 residues. Trimming left V 4 bases short and J 0 bases short, with 10 bases between. Germline CDR1 reads MDHEN; CDR2 reads SYDVKM. CDR3 DNA: TGTGCCAGCAGTTACAGTGGACTAGCCAAAAACATTCAGTACTTC. Its translation is CASSYSGLAKNIQYF.

This chain links TRBV6-4 with TRBJ2-3; 14 nucleotides match TRBD2. Per the germline V gene, CDR1 is MRHNA and CDR2 is SNTAGT. With 2 bases clipped from V and 1 base from J, the junction kept 11 bases outside the gene matches. The CDR3 is 20 residues long. CDR3 in amino acids: CASSDAGLAGVRGGTDTQYF. CDR3 nucleotide sequence: TGTGCCAGCAGTGACGCGGGACTAGCGGGAGTTCGTGGGGGCACAGATACGCAGTATTTT.

This chain connects TRBV5-1 to TRBJ1-3; 9 nucleotides line up with TRBD1. CDR1 and CDR2 (germline): SGHRS, YFSETQ. This CDR3 spans 15 amino acids. V shed 6 bases and J 5 bases; nucleotides not matched to a gene: 9. The CDR3 loop is CASTGYDRGRNTIYF. The CDR3 region has the DNA TGCGCCAGCACCGGGTATGACAGGGGGAGAAACACCATATATTTT.

The V gene is TRBV6-5, the J gene TRBJ1-1, with D uncertain. Germline CDR1 reads MNHEY; CDR2 reads SVGAGI. V was trimmed by 7 bases and J by 4 bases, leaving 13 bases between them. The CDR3 has 13 residues. CDR3 DNA sequence: TGTGCCAGCAAAGCACGTGCCGGCACTGAAGCTTTCTTT. Translating gives CASKARAGTEAFF.

The V gene is TRBV6-4, the J gene TRBJ2-2; 8 bases fit TRBD2. Germline CDR1 MRHNA, CDR2 SNTAGT. This CDR3 comprises 15 residues. Unmatched junction bases numbered 2, after V lost 4 bases and J lost 1 base. CDR3 protein: CASSVSGKNTGELFF. The CDR3 DNA follows: TGTGCCAGCAGTGTTAGCGGGAAGAACACCGGGGAGCTGTTTTTT.

V usage is TRBV5-1 and J usage is TRBJ2-7; 7 positions agree with TRBD2. There are 15 residues in the CDR3. The ends lost 1 base at V and 2 bases at J; junction bases unmatched: 6. Germline-derived CDR1 and CDR2 are SGHRS and YFSETQ. The CDR3, as DNA: TGCGCCAGCAGCTTGAATAGCGGGCCCGCCTACGAGCAGTACTTC. It codes for CASSLNSGPAYEQYF.

This chain joins TRBV3-1 (or the pseudogene TRBV3-2) and TRBJ1-1; perhaps TRBD1 as D (6 bases). V lost 3 bases to trimming and J lost 1 base, with 9 bases between them. The CDR3 is made up of 14 amino acids. Germline CDR1 LGHDT, CDR2 YNNKEL (reference sequence). For the CDR3, the DNA is TGTGCCAGCAGCCAGCGCAGGGGGAACACTGAAGCTTTCTTT. Its protein product is CASSQRRGNTEAFF.

The gene calls are TRBV19 and TRBJ2-5; weak D call: TRBD2 (5 bases). This CDR3 has 14 residues. The V gene's germline CDR1 is LNHDA and CDR2 SQIVND (reference sequence). The V and J ends lost 2 bases and 1 base respectively, with 8 bases between them. The CDR3 sequence: CASSINSAQETQYF. The DNA of the CDR3 is TGTGCCAGTAGTATAAATAGCGCCCAAGAGACCCAGTACTTC.

The chain is built from TRBV7-2 and TRBJ2-1; D perhaps matches TRBD2 (5 bases). The CDR3 length is 13 residues. The germline V gene has CDR1 SGHTA and CDR2 FQGNSA. The germline V and J ends were trimmed by 1 base and 5 bases, with 6 bases remaining between them. The CDR3 sequence: CASSLGLNNEQFF. The CDR3, as DNA: TGTGCCAGCAGCTTAGGACTAAACAATGAGCAGTTCTTC.

The chain joins TRBV6-5 to TRBJ2-7; the D gene is possibly TRBD2 (5 bases). The CDR3 loop spans 12 amino acids. Germline CDR1 reads MNHEY; CDR2 reads SVGAGI. With 6 bases removed from V and 7 bases from J, the gap between germline ends came to 13 bases. Here the CDR3 DNA reads TGTGCCAGCAGGTACAGCGGAACGGAGCAGTACTTC. Amino acids: CASRYSGTEQYF.

The chain carries TRBV3-1 (or the pseudogene TRBV3-2) and TRBJ2-5, with 9 bases lining up with TRBD2. The germline V gene has CDR1 LGHDT and CDR2 YNNKEL (reference sequence). V gave up 6 bases and J gave up 2 bases; unmatched junction bases: 10. This CDR3 is built from 16 residues. The DNA of the CDR3 is TGTGCCAGCAGGGGGAATGCGGGAGGGATTCAAGAGACCCAGTACTTC. Protein sequence: CASRGNAGGIQETQYF.

CDR3 residues: CASSPNTSRSGTQYF. CDR3 coding DNA: TGTGCCAGCTCACCAAACACCTCGAGAAGCGGGACCCAGTACTTC. The chain recombines TRBV18 with TRBJ2-5; possibly TRBD2 for D (5 bases). The germline gives CDR1 KGHSH, CDR2 LQKENI. This CDR3 has 15 residues. Trimming took off 2 bases at V and 7 bases at J, with 17 bases between the two ends. Full variable domain (rest looked up from reference TRBV18 and TRBJ2-5): NAGVMQNPRHLVRRRGQEARLRCSPMKGHSHVYWYRQLPEEGLKFMVYLQKENIIDESGMPKERFSAEFPKEGPSILRIQQVVRGDSAAYFCASSPNTSRSGTQYFGPGTRLLVL.

The chain uses TRBV9 and TRBJ2-7; maybe TRBD2 (6 bases). Trimming cost V 0 bases and J 6 bases, with 16 bases left between them. Germline-derived CDR1 and CDR2 are SGDLS and YYNGEE. The CDR3 runs to 15 residues. DNA of the CDR3: TGTGCCAGCAGCGTAGCCGCGGGACTGGGGTTCGAGCAGTACTTC. The encoded protein is CASSVAAGLGFEQYF.

The rearrangement links TRBV2 to TRBJ2-7; 9 bases map to TRBD2. This CDR3 has 17 residues. CDR1 SNHLY and CDR2 FYNNEI come from the germline V gene. V was clipped by 4 bases and J by 6 bases; unmatched bases: 16. The CDR3 DNA reads as TGTGCCAGCAGTGGGCTAGCGGGACTCAGGAGTGTCGGCGAGCAGTACTTC. Its translation: CASSGLAGLRSVGEQYF.